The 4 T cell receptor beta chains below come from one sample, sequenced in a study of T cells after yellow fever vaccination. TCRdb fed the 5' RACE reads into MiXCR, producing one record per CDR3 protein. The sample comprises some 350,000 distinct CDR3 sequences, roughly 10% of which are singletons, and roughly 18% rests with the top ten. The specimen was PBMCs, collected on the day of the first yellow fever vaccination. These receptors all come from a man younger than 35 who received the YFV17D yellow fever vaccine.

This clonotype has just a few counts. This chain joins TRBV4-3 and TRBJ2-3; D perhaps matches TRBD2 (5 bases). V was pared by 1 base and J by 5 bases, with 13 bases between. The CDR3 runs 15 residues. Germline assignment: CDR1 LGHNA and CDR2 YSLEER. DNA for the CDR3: TGCGCCAGCAGCCAAGGCGACTTTGGAGGAGATACGCAGTATTTT. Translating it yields CASSQGDFGGDTQYF.

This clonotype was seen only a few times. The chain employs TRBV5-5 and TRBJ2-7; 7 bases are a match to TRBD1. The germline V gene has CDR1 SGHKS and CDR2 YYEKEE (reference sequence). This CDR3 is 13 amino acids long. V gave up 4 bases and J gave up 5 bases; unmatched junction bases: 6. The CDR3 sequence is CASSVRGLDEQYV. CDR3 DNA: TGTGCCAGCAGCGTAAGGGGGCTGGACGAGCAGTACGTC.

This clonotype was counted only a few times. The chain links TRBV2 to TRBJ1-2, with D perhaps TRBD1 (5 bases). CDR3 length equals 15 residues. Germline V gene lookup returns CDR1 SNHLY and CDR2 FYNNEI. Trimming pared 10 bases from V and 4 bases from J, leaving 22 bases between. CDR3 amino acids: CATGPGSTEFYGYTF. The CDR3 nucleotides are TGTGCCACAGGGCCCGGGTCGACAGAGTTCTATGGCTACACCTTC.

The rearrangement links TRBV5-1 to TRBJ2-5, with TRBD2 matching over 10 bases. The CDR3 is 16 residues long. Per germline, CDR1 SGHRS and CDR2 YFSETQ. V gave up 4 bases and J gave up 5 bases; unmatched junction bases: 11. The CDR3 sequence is CASSQKTSGSVETQYF. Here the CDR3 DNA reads TGCGCCAGCAGCCAGAAGACTAGCGGGTCAGTCGAGACCCAGTACTTC.